This T cell receptor beta chain is drawn from a study of radiotherapy plus CTLA-4 blockade in lung cancer. The data were produced by immunoSEQ multiplex PCR, yet TCRdb's version contains in-frame clones alone and is incomplete. The sample shows 65,000 to 90,000 clones, around nine tenths of them seen only once. Patients in the study, people with chemo-refractory metastatic non-small-cell lung cancer, received focal radiation plus ipilimumab CTLA-4 blockade. CDR1 is LGHNA, CDR2 YNFKEQ, per germline. The CDR3 has 14 residues. The V and J ends lost 0 bases and 9 bases respectively, with 12 bases between them. The study, taken as a whole, reports: With interferon-beta, early dynamics of blood T cell clones were reported to best predict response. Blood TCR clones of tumor origin expanded after radiotherapy plus ipilimumab.

This clone was recorded a few times. The antigen remains unidentified. The V gene is TRBV4-2, the J gene TRBJ1-3; no definite D call. The TCR originated in a human donor with non-small cell lung cancer who had stable disease on radiotherapy plus ipilimumab. Here the sequenced sample was peripheral blood, taken from a patient treated with radiotherapy plus ipilimumab. As DNA, the CDR3 is TGTGCCAGCAGCCAAGATAGAGGGAAAGTCACCATATATTTT. This gives the protein CASSQDRGKVTIYF.